Listed here is a single T cell receptor (beta chain). Antigen: not known. Sequencing was performed with immunoSEQ multiplex PCR; in TCRdb, only in-frame clones are kept and a portion is missing. The sample has 90,000 to 130,000 clones, about 92% seen once; the top ten hold 0.2% to 0.25%. The sample belongs to a study of graft-versus-host responses after intestinal transplantation. Across the study: Transplant types were multivisceral, liver-intestinal, or isolated intestinal. Induction using anti-thymocyte globulin, followed by tacrolimus and steroids for two to three years, was given to all recipients. Overall study results and limits: Recipient-marrow GvH clones were detected, some having first appeared in ileum or blood. Within the allografts of patients who had graft-donor T cell macrochimerism, graft-versus-host to host-versus-graft clonal ratios were high.

The material was unstimulated CD4+ T cells sorted from spleen or lymph node cells, obtained before transplant. The clonotype originates from a human donor who was the organ donor for an intestinal transplant.

CDR3 sequence: CASSRGDTEAFF. CDR3 sequence (DNA): TGTGCCAGCTCTAGGGGCGACACTGAAGCTTTCTTT. V and J are TRBV6-5 and TRBJ1-1; weak D call: TRBD1 (5 bases). The germline V gene has CDR1 MNHEY and CDR2 SVGAGI. The CDR3 runs to 12 residues. The V end lost 8 bases, the J end lost 3 bases, and 10 bases lay between the germline ends.